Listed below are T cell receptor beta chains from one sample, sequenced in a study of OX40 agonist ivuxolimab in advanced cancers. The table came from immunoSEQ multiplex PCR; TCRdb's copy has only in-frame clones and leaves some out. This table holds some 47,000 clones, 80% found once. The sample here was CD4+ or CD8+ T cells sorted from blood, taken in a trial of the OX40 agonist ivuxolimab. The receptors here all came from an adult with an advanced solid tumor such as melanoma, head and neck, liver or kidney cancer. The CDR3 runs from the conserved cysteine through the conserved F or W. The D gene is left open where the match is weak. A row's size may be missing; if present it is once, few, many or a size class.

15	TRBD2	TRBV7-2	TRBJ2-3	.	CASSSTSGSADTQYF	TGTGCCAGCAGTTCAACTAGCGGGAGTGCAGATACGCAGTATTTT
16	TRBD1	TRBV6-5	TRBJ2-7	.	CASSYSTGTVSYEQYF	TGTGCCAGCAGTTACTCGACCGGGACAGTTTCCTACGAGCAGTACTTC
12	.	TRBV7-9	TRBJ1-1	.	CASSLDTSEAFF	TGTGCCAGCAGCTTAGACACCAGTGAAGCTTTCTTT
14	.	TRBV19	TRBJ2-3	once	CASSIFSATDTQYF	TGTGCCAGTAGTATATTTTCAGCCACAGATACGCAGTATTTT
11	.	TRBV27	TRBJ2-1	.	CASSFVNEQFF	TGTGCCAGCAGTTTTGTGAATGAGCAGTTCTTC
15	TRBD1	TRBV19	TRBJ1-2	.	CASSLHQGVDYGYTF	TGTGCCAGTAGTCTGCACCAGGGGGTGGACTATGGCTACACCTTC
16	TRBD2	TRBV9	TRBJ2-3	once	CASSVGTSGSTDTQYF	TGTGCCAGCAGCGTAGGGACTAGCGGGAGCACAGATACGCAGTATTTT
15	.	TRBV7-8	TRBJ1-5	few	CASSFDGGSNQPQHF	TGTGCCAGCAGCTTTGACGGGGGTAGCAATCAGCCCCAGCATTTT
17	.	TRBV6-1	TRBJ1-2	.	CASSEPTLGQLHYGYTF	TGTGCCAGCAGTGAACCGACCTTAGGGCAGCTTCACTATGGCTACACCTTC
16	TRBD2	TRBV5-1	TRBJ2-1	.	CASSLAAGGPYNEQFF	TGCGCCAGCAGCTTGGCGGCGGGAGGGCCCTACAATGAGCAGTTCTTC
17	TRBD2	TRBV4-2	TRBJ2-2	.	CASSLPSGRAVAGELFF	TGTGCCAGCAGCTTGCCTAGCGGGAGGGCCGTGGCCGGGGAGCTGTTTTTT
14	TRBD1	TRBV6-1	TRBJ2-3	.	CASSVTGGTDTQYF	TGTGCCAGCAGTGTGACAGGGGGCACAGATACGCAGTATTTT
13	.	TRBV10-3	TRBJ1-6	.	CAIRATTDSPLHF	TGTGCCATCAGGGCAACTACGGATTCACCCCTCCACTTT
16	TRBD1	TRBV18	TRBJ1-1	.	CASSPRETGGGTEAFF	TGTGCCAGCTCACCTAGAGAGACAGGGGGGGGCACTGAAGCTTTCTTT
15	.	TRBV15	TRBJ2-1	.	CATSRDGGGYNEQFF	TGTGCCACCAGCAGAGATGGGGGTGGGTACAATGAGCAGTTCTTC
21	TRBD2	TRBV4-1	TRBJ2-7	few	CATPPETGALAGWTPWGEQYF	TGCGCCACCCCCCCAGAAACAGGGGCACTAGCGGGTTGGACCCCCTGGGGTGAGCAGTACTTC
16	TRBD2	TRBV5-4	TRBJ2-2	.	CASSLDVAGGPGELFF	TGTGCCAGCAGCTTGGATGTAGCGGGAGGACCCGGGGAGCTGTTTTTT
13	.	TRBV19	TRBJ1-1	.	CASIGVWNTEAFF	TGTGCCAGTATCGGGGTGTGGAACACTGAAGCTTTCTTT
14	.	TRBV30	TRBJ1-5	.	CAWSPGGLNQPQHF	TGTGCCTGGAGTCCCGGGGGCCTTAATCAGCCCCAGCATTTT
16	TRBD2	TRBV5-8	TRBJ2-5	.	CASSPGLAGNQETQYF	TGTGCCAGCAGCCCCGGACTAGCGGGGAACCAAGAGACCCAGTACTTC
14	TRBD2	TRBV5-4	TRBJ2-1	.	CASRSSGLTYEQFF	TGTGCCAGCAGATCTAGCGGCTTAACCTATGAGCAGTTCTTC
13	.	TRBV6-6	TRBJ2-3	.	CASMRDRTDTQYF	TGTGCCAGCATGAGGGACCGCACAGATACGCAGTATTTT
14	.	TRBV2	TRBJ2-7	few	CASSAARDAPEQYF	TGTGCCAGCAGTGCGGCCCGGGACGCTCCCGAGCAGTACTTC